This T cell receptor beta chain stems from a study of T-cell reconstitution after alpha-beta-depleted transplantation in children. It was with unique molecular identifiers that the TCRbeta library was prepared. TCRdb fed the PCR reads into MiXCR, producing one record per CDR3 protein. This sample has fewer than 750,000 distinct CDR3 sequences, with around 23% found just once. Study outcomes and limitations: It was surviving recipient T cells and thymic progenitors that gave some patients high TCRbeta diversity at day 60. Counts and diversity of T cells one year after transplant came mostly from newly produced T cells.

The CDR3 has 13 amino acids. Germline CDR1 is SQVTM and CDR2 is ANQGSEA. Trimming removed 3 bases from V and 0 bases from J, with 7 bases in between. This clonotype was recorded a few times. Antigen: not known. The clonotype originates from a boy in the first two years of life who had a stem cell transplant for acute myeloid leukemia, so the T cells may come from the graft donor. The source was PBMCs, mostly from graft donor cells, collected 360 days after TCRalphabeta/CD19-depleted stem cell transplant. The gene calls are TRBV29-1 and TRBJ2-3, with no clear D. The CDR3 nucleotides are TGCAGCGTTGATACAGCTAGCACAGATACGCAGTATTTT. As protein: CSVDTASTDTQYF.